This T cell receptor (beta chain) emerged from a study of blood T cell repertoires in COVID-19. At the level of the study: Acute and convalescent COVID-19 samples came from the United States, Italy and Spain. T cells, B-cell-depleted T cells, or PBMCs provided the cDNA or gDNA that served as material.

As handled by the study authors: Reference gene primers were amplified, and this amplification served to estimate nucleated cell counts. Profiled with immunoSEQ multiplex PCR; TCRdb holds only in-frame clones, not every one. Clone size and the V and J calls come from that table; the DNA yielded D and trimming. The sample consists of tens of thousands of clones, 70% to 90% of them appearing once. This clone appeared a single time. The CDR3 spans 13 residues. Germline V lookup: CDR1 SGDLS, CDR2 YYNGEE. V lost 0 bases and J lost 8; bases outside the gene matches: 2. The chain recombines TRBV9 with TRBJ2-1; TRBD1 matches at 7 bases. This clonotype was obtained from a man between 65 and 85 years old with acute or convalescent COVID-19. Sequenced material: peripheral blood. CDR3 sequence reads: CASSVDRGDEQFF. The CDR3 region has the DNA TGTGCCAGCAGCGTAGACAGGGGAGATGAGCAGTTCTTC.